Presented here are 15 T cell receptor beta chains from one specimen sequenced in a study of shared clonotypes between healthy human individuals. Measured with immunoSEQ multiplex PCR; TCRdb has only the in-frame clones, and not every one. The data contain 980,000 or so clones, approximately 80% of them singletons. What was sequenced was memory CD4+ T cells sorted from blood. Subset specified: CD45RA-negative fraction. The receptors were gathered from a man between 18 and 29 years old in good health.

The gene calls are TRBV2 and TRBJ2-5, with D possibly being TRBD1 or TRBD2 (6 bases each). In germline, CDR1 is SNHLY, CDR2 FYNNEI. The length of the CDR3 is 15 residues. V shed 5 bases and J shed 1 base, with 14 bases lying between them. CDR3: CASSPGVGGQETQYF. CDR3 bases: TGTGCCAGCAGTCCGGGAGTAGGGGGCCAAGAGACCCAGTACTTC.

V gene TRBV5-4 combines with J gene TRBJ2-1; 11 bases are shared with TRBD2. The CDR3 is 16 amino acids. Germline values: CDR1 SGHNT, CDR2 YYREEE (reference sequence). V was clipped by 0 bases and J by 5 bases; unmatched bases: 4. The CDR3 DNA reads TGTGCCAGCAGCTTGGGGGGGACTAGCGGTGACAATGAGCAGTTCTTC. It encodes CASSLGGTSGDNEQFF.

In this sample, this clone turned up once. This chain connects TRBV6-5 to TRBJ2-3, with D unclear. The V end was cut by 4 bases, the J end by 3 bases, with 14 bases between. Germline V gene sequence: CDR1 MNHEY, CDR2 SVGAGI. CDR3 length equals 15 residues. The CDR3 DNA reads TGTGCCAGCAGTTTGGGATCGCTAGGGACAGATACGCAGTATTTT. Its translation is CASSLGSLGTDTQYF.

This clone was seen a handful of times. J is TRBJ1-5 and V is TRBV6-1; D remains ambiguous. Germline values: CDR1 MNHNS, CDR2 SASEGT. V was trimmed by 3 bases and J by 4 bases, leaving 16 bases between them. This CDR3 contains 16 residues. CDR3 residues: CASSDEESYLNQPQHF. DNA for the CDR3: TGTGCCAGCAGTGACGAGGAGAGCTACTTGAATCAGCCCCAGCATTTT.

This clone was seen more than once but under ten times. The CDR3 DNA follows: TGTGCCTGGAGCAGCGGGGGGGCCTCAGGGGAGACCCAGTACTTC. Translating gives CAWSSGGASGETQYF. The J gene is TRBJ2-5, the V gene TRBV30; 10 bases agree with TRBD2. The CDR3 consists of 15 residues. Per germline, CDR1 GTSNPN and CDR2 SVGIG (reference sequence). V gave up 3 bases and J gave up 5 bases; unmatched junction bases: 9.

This sequence joins TRBV7-2 and TRBJ1-2; a possible D gene is TRBD1 (5 bases). With 5 bases removed from V and 4 bases from J, the gap between germline ends came to 17 bases. CDR1 is SGHTA and CDR2 is FQGNSA in the germline V gene. The CDR3 runs to 15 residues. CDR3 DNA sequence: TGTGCCAGCAGCGCCCGGAAGTGGGGGACCTATGGCTACACCTTC. The encoded protein is CASSARKWGTYGYTF. Full variable domain (remainder filled in from reference TRBV7-2 and TRBJ1-2): GAGVSQSPSNKVTEKGKDVELRCDPISGHTALYWYRQSLGQGLEFLIYFQGNSAPDKSGLPSDRFSAERTGGSVSTLTIQRTQQEDSAVYLCASSARKWGTYGYTFGSGTRLTVV.

The count of this clone is one. V is TRBV21-1 and J is TRBJ2-7; the listed D gene, TRBD1, was not tested against the DNA. TRBV21-1 is a pseudogene locus. The CDR3 length is 15 residues. In DNA form, the CDR3 reads TGTGCCAGCAGCAAAGTGGACAGGGGGACCTACGAGCAGTACTTC. Residues: CASSKVDRGTYEQYF.

This clone was seen repeatedly, ten times or more. The chain is built from TRBV11-3 and TRBJ2-7; unclear D gene. V was shortened by 1 base and J by 4 bases, with 17 bases between the two germline ends. Germline V CDR1 and CDR2: SGHNT, YENEEA. The CDR3 totals 16 residues. The DNA for the CDR3 is TGTGCCAGCAGCTTAGGTTCGGGTTATGGGGTGTACGAGCAGTACTTC. Translation gives CASSLGSGYGVYEQYF.

The chain employs TRBV28 and TRBJ1-2; D might be TRBD1 (5 bases). Germline V gene sequence: CDR1 MDHEN, CDR2 SYDVKM. Trimming removed 2 bases at V and 4 bases at J, with 11 bases between. The CDR3 loop spans 14 amino acids. The CDR3 region is CASSLTTAGYGYTF. CDR3 DNA: TGTGCCAGCAGTTTAACGACAGCGGGCTATGGCTACACCTTC.

This clone appeared a few times. The chain uses TRBV28 and TRBJ2-4; 10 nucleotides line up with TRBD2. The CDR3 is 16 amino acids. The germline V gene encodes CDR1 MDHEN and CDR2 SYDVKM. V was pared by 10 bases and J by 1 base, with 10 bases of the junction left unmatched. Here the CDR3 DNA reads TGTGCCATCCAAGAGCGGGGGGGCGTGGCCAAAAACATTCAGTACTTC. This codes for CAIQERGGVAKNIQYF.

The chain couples TRBV7-9 to TRBJ1-2; 9 nucleotides match TRBD1. V dropped 1 base and J dropped 8; count of bases not matched to a gene: 5. The germline gives CDR1 SEHNR, CDR2 FQNEAQ (reference sequence). This CDR3 contains 14 residues. CDR3 protein: CASSLGGTGFGYTF. CDR3 nucleotides: TGTGCCAGCAGCTTAGGGGGGACAGGGTTCGGCTACACCTTC.

The CDR3 loop reads CASSSAGGTGYYEQYF. The CDR3 nucleotides read TGTGCCAGTAGTTCTGCCGGGGGGACAGGGTACTACGAGCAGTACTTC. The chain links TRBV19 to TRBJ2-7; 9 bases line up with TRBD1. The ends lost 5 bases at V and 3 bases at J; junction bases unmatched: 11. The germline V gene encodes CDR1 LNHDA and CDR2 SQIVND (reference sequence). The CDR3 has 16 amino acids. Based on the CDR3 plus reference TRBV19 and TRBJ2-7, the full variable domain is DGGITQSPKYLFRKEGQNVTLSCEQNLNHDAMYWYRQDPGQGLRLIYYSQIVNDFQKGDIAEGYSVSREKKESFPLTVTSAQKNPTAFYLCASSSAGGTGYYEQYFGPGTRLTVT.

This clone showed up just once. The chain couples TRBV18 to TRBJ2-7; 7 nucleotides align to TRBD2. CDR3 length: 15 residues. From germline, CDR1 is KGHSH and CDR2 LQKENI. Trimming removed 3 bases from V and 6 bases from J; junction bases left unmatched: 11. The CDR3 sequence is CASSPGREGPREQYF. For the CDR3, the DNA is TGTGCCAGCTCACCGGGGAGGGAGGGCCCCCGCGAGCAGTACTTC. The entire variable domain, with the rest obtained from reference TRBV18 and TRBJ2-7, is as follows: NAGVMQNPRHLVRRRGQEARLRCSPMKGHSHVYWYRQLPEEGLKFMVYLQKENIIDESGMPKERFSAEFPKEGPSILRIQQVVRGDSAAYFCASSPGREGPREQYFGPGTRLTVT.

The chain employs TRBV2 and TRBJ2-3; TRBD1 might be the D (8 bases). V was pared by 4 bases and J by 3 bases, with 11 bases between. The germline CDR1 and CDR2 sequences are SNHLY and FYNNEI. There are 14 residues in the CDR3. For the CDR3, the DNA is TGTGCCAGCAGTGTACAGGGGGGGACAGATACGCAGTATTTT. It is translated as CASSVQGGTDTQYF.

V usage is TRBV6-5 and J usage is TRBJ1-5; 7 positions match TRBD1. V lost 7 bases, J lost 6 bases, and 6 bases stayed unmatched. The CDR3 has 13 residues. Germline V gene sequence: CDR1 MNHEY, CDR2 SVGAGI. DNA for the CDR3: TGTGCCAGCAACACAGGGGACGGTCAGCCCCAGCATTTT. This sequence encodes CASNTGDGQPQHF.